The rows below give T cell receptor beta chains drawn from one sample of a study of post-analysis software for immune sequencing data. TCRdb re-analysed the PCR reads in MiXCR, keeping a single row per CDR3 protein. The sample shows hundreds of thousands of distinct CDR3 sequences, 59% of them seen only once. The sample comprised blood. These receptors were obtained from a girl aged 2-10 years with multiple sclerosis. Each CDR3 is given with its conserved first and last residue. D genes are given only for firm matches. Not every row has a clone size; where given, it reads once, few, many or a size class.

J gene: TRBJ2-3
clone size: -
V gene: TRBV29-1
D gene: -
CDR3 protein: CSVEDLGTTGTDTQYF
CDR3 DNA: TGCAGCGTTGAAGATCTCGGAACCACCGGGACAGATACGCAGTATTTT

J gene: TRBJ2-7
clone size: -
V gene: TRBV10-1
D gene: TRBD2
CDR3 protein: CASSDRLARQYF
CDR3 DNA: TGCGCCAGCAGTGATCGACTAGCTCGGCAGTACTTC

J gene: TRBJ1-1
clone size: -
V gene: TRBV7-8
D gene: -
CDR3 protein: CASNDRLNTEAFF
CDR3 DNA: TGTGCCAGCAATGACAGGTTGAACACTGAAGCTTTCTTT

J gene: TRBJ2-5
clone size: -
V gene: TRBV11-3
D gene: TRBD2
CDR3 protein: CASSLTSGTETQYF
CDR3 DNA: TGTGCCAGCAGCCTGACTAGCGGGACAGAGACCCAGTACTTC

J gene: TRBJ2-1
clone size: -
V gene: TRBV7-9
D gene: -
CDR3 protein: CASSLAINEQFF
CDR3 DNA: TGTGCCAGCAGCTTGGCTATCAATGAGCAGTTCTTC

J gene: TRBJ1-2
clone size: -
V gene: TRBV7-2
D gene: TRBD1
CDR3 protein: CASSALQGANNYGYTF
CDR3 DNA: TGTGCCAGCAGCGCCCTACAGGGGGCGAATAACTATGGCTACACCTTC

J gene: TRBJ1-1
clone size: -
V gene: TRBV5-1
D gene: TRBD1
CDR3 protein: CASSYSTGVKAEAFF
CDR3 DNA: TGCGCCAGCAGCTACTCGACAGGGGTTAAGGCTGAAGCTTTCTTT

J gene: TRBJ2-7
clone size: -
V gene: TRBV12-3/TRBV12-4
D gene: -
CDR3 protein: CASSFGELSYEQYF
CDR3 DNA: TGTGCCAGCAGTTTTGGAGAGTTATCTTACGAGCAGTACTTC

J gene: TRBJ2-3
clone size: few
V gene: TRBV29-1
D gene: -
CDR3 protein: CSGVGRATDTQYF
CDR3 DNA: TGCAGCGGGGTGGGCAGAGCCACAGATACGCAGTATTTT

J gene: TRBJ2-3
clone size: few
V gene: TRBV24-1
D gene: TRBD1
CDR3 protein: CATSGTGVGTDTQYF
CDR3 DNA: TGTGCCACCAGTGGTACAGGGGTCGGCACAGATACGCAGTATTTT

J gene: TRBJ1-2
clone size: once
V gene: TRBV3-1
D gene: -
CDR3 protein: CASSQDRYREGYFYGYTF
CDR3 DNA: TGTGCCAGCAGCCAAGATCGATATCGGGAAGGCTACTTCTATGGCTACACCTTC

J gene: TRBJ2-3
clone size: few
V gene: TRBV5-5
D gene: -
CDR3 protein: CASSARSDTQYF
CDR3 DNA: TGTGCCAGCAGCGCCCGGTCGGATACGCAGTATTTT

J gene: TRBJ1-1
clone size: once
V gene: TRBV6-2/TRBV6-3
D gene: TRBD1
CDR3 protein: CASRGQGGTGDTEAFF
CDR3 DNA: TGTGCCAGCCGCGGACAGGGAGGAACCGGGGACACTGAAGCTTTCTTT

J gene: TRBJ1-1
clone size: -
V gene: TRBV7-9
D gene: TRBD1
CDR3 protein: CASSTAGTGLNTEAFF
CDR3 DNA: TGTGCCAGCAGCACCGCCGGGACAGGCCTGAACACTGAAGCTTTCTTT

J gene: TRBJ1-2
clone size: -
V gene: TRBV29-1
D gene: TRBD1
CDR3 protein: CSVETGYSYTF
CDR3 DNA: TGCAGCGTCGAGACAGGGTATAGCTACACCTTC